Shown below are 16 T cell receptor beta chains from a single sample sequenced in a study of regulatory T cells in long-lasting Graves disease. Time point described: persistent/refractory GD, antithyroid drugs over 5 years with positive TRAb. PBMCs were the source of the RNA used for TCR sequencing. Libraries of TCR beta came from iRepertoire HTBI primers plus Arm-PCR of CDR3 regions. MiXCR, applied by TCRdb to the multiplex PCR reads, yields one record per CDR3 protein. The data show around 340,000 distinct CDR3 sequences, roughly a fifth seen once. Material: peripheral blood mononuclear cells (PBMCs), obtained when the disease was refractory, from a patient treated with antithyroid drugs. These receptors were collected from a female donor with Graves disease.

Notes on this clonotype: With a much larger clone just one base away, this may be a read error. The chain has TRBV6-1 and TRBJ1-5; tentatively, D is TRBD1 (5 bases). This CDR3 spans 15 amino acids. With 4 bases removed from V and 7 bases from J, the gap between germline ends came to 17 bases. The germline V gene encodes CDR1 MNHNS and CDR2 SASEGT. This chain's CDR3 is CASSGVGAGQQPQHF. CDR3 DNA: TGTGCCAGCAGTGGAGTCGGGGCAGGGCAGCAGCCCCAGCATTTT.

This clonotype occurred many times. The V and J genes are TRBV30 and TRBJ2-7; TRBD2 aligns across 7 bases. The CDR3 consists of 14 residues. Germline V gene lookup returns CDR1 GTSNPN and CDR2 SVGIG (reference sequence). V trimming: 0 bases; J trimming: 5 bases; junction bases outside the gene matches: 7. CDR3 sequence reads: CAWSVKAGNHEQYF. The CDR3 DNA is TGTGCCTGGAGTGTGAAAGCGGGAAACCACGAGCAGTACTTC.

This clonotype was observed at least ten times. The V gene is TRBV30, the J gene TRBJ1-2; a possible D gene is TRBD1 (6 bases). This CDR3 has 13 residues. Germline lookup yields CDR1 GTSNPN and CDR2 SVGIG (reference sequence). V was cut by 3 bases and J by 8 bases, with 16 bases left in between. CDR3: CAWSIQGLWGYTF. CDR3 sequence (DNA): TGTGCCTGGAGCATACAGGGTCTGTGGGGCTACACCTTC. Together with reference TRBV30 and TRBJ1-2, the CDR3 gives the full variable domain: SQTIHQWPATLVQPVGSPLSLECTVEGTSNPNLYWYRQAAGRGLQLLFYSVGIGQISSEVPQNLSASRPQDRQFILSSKKLLLSDSGFYLCAWSIQGLWGYTFGSGTRLTVV.

This clonotype occurred many times. This chain connects TRBV11-2 to TRBJ1-5; D is uncertain. The CDR3 is 13 residues long. V was pared by 3 bases and J by 4 bases, with 7 bases between. Germline V gene data show CDR1 as SGHAT and CDR2 as FQNNGV. CDR3 protein: CASSLFENQPQHF. CDR3 nucleotides: TGTGCCAGCAGCTTGTTCGAAAATCAGCCCCAGCATTTT. The full variable domain, in which reference TRBV11-2 and TRBJ1-5 provide the parts outside the CDR3, is EAGVAQSPRYKIIEKRQSVAFWCNPISGHATLYWYQQILGQGPKLLIQFQNNGVVDDSQLPKDRFSAERLKGVDSTLKIQPAKLEDSAVYLCASSLFENQPQHFGDGTRLSIL.

This clonotype was detected ten times or more. The J gene is TRBJ1-1, the V gene TRBV29-1; 7 bases agree with TRBD1. The CDR3 sequence is 14 residues long. CDR1 and CDR2 from the germline V gene are SQVTM and ANQGSEA. The ends lost 7 bases at V and 3 bases at J; junction bases unmatched: 11. CDR3 sequence reads: CSAARGNTDTEAFF. The CDR3 DNA sequence: TGCAGCGCTGCCAGGGGGAACACGGACACTGAAGCTTTCTTT.

The rearrangement uses TRBV5-1 and TRBJ2-7; 9 bases line up with TRBD2. Germline trimming cut 4 bases from V and 0 bases from J; bases unmatched to any gene: 26. The CDR3 runs 22 residues. The germline CDR1 and CDR2 sequences are SGHRS and YFSETQ. Here the CDR3 reads CASSQGGRYRVTSGFHSYEQYF. The DNA of the CDR3 is TGCGCCAGCAGCCAAGGGGGACGGTACAGAGTGACTAGCGGTTTCCACTCCTACGAGCAGTACTTC.

In its sample, this clonotype was seen many times. This chain uses TRBV27 with TRBJ1-2; 7 nucleotides align to TRBD1. V lost 0 bases, J lost 3 bases, and 7 bases stayed unmatched. Looked up from germline, CDR1 is MNHEY and CDR2 is SMNVEV (reference sequence). The length of the CDR3 is 16 residues. DNA of the CDR3: TGTGCCAGCAGTTTATCCGCCGGGACAGCCCACTATGGCTACACCTTC. This codes for CASSLSAGTAHYGYTF.

The table lists this clonotype with many counts. V is TRBV18 and J is TRBJ2-5; D is unresolved. V lost 5 bases and J lost 2, with 6 bases in between. Germline V gives CDR1 KGHSH, CDR2 LQKENI. The CDR3 is 12 amino acids. Written as DNA, the CDR3 is TGTGCCAGCTCATCAGGACAAGAGACCCAGTACTTC. Its translation is CASSSGQETQYF.

This clonotype was counted at least ten times. V usage is TRBV4-3 and J usage is TRBJ1-2; 7 bases align to TRBD1. After removal of 3 bases from V and 2 bases from J, the junction contained 9 bases not matched to a gene. In germline, CDR1 is LGHNA, CDR2 YSLEER. The CDR3 runs 16 residues. The CDR3 loop reads CASSHVTGTVNYGYTF. The CDR3 coding sequence is TGCGCCAGCAGCCACGTGACCGGGACAGTGAACTATGGCTACACCTTC.

This clonotype has just a few counts. The conserved closing phenylalanine or tryptophan is absent in this CDR3, likely reflecting a read error. The chain couples TRBV28 to TRBJ1-2; 7 bases are a match to TRBD1. V lost 5 bases and J lost 2; bases outside the gene matches: 5. Germline CDR1 reads MDHEN; CDR2 reads SYDVKM. The CDR3 totals 14 residues. The CDR3 DNA reads as TGTGCCAGCAGTCCAGGGGGAAGAAACTATGGCTACACCCTC. This codes for CASSPGGRNYGYTL.

This clonotype was seen ten or more times. The chain links TRBV6-2 or TRBV6-3 to TRBJ1-1; D may be TRBD1 (5 bases). With 4 bases removed from V and 1 base from J, the gap between germline ends came to 13 bases. The CDR3 is 15 amino acids. The V gene's germline CDR1 is MNHEY and CDR2 SVGEGT. CDR3: CASSSIVGRNTEAFF. CDR3 DNA sequence: TGTGCCAGCAGTTCCATCGTGGGGCGGAACACTGAAGCTTTCTTT.

This clonotype was found many times. The V call is TRBV2, the J call TRBJ1-4; TRBD1 matches 10 bases. The CDR3 consists of 20 residues. The V and J ends lost 4 bases and 1 base, in that order; junction bases with no gene match: 15. Germline CDR1 SNHLY, CDR2 FYNNEI. Here the CDR3 DNA reads TGTGCCAGCAGTGTTGGAACAAGTCCCGGGACAGGGGAAACTAATGAAAAACTGTTTTTT. Its translation is CASSVGTSPGTGETNEKLFF.

The V gene is TRBV7-9, the J gene TRBJ1-1, with a possible D match to TRBD1 (6 bases). The CDR3 is 12 residues long. Between the trimmed V and J ends, which lost 4 bases and 7 bases, there was a span of 10 bases. Germline V gene lookup returns CDR1 SEHNR and CDR2 FQNEAQ (reference sequence). CDR3 sequence: CASSWEGDEAFF. The CDR3 bases are TGTGCCAGCAGCTGGGAGGGGGATGAAGCTTTCTTT.

This clonotype was observed a few times. The V call is TRBV19, the J call TRBJ1-5; TRBD1 is a possible D gene (5 bases). V was cut by 5 bases and J by 5 bases, with 16 bases left in between. CDR3 length equals 15 residues. The germline CDR1 and CDR2 sequences are LNHDA and SQIVND (reference sequence). The CDR3 sequence: CASSPRRGTYQPQHF. For the CDR3, the DNA is TGTGCCAGTAGTCCGAGACGGGGGACCTATCAGCCCCAGCATTTT.

This clonotype was detected many times. V usage is TRBV12-3 or TRBV12-4 and J usage is TRBJ1-5, with 11 nucleotides matching TRBD1. V dropped 7 bases and J dropped 5; count of bases not matched to a gene: 10. This CDR3 has 16 residues. Here the CDR3 reads CASNRGDRGIDQPQHF. The CDR3 bases are TGTGCCAGCAACCGAGGGGACAGGGGGATTGATCAGCCCCAGCATTTT.

This clonotype was picked up a small number of times. A much bigger clone sits one base away, suggesting this may be a read error. The genes are TRBV12-3 or TRBV12-4 and TRBJ2-2, with TRBD1 identical over 8 bases. CDR3 length equals 15 residues. V trimming: 3 bases; J trimming: 9 bases; junction bases outside the gene matches: 9. CDR3 DNA sequence: TGTGCCAGCAGTTTTTGGGACAGGCCATCCAGGGAGCTGTTTTTT. It specifies CASSFWDRPSRELFF.